The 17 T cell receptor beta chains below all came from one sample that was sequenced in a study of blood T cell repertoires in COVID-19. Assay: immunoSEQ multiplex PCR; the TCRdb copy retains only in-frame clones and omits some. The data show about 500,000 clones, with about 89% seen just once and 7.5% to 9% held by the top ten. The sequencing sample was made of peripheral blood. The receptors shown here come from a woman in her fifties or sixties with COVID-19, enrolled during active disease.

The chain has TRBV5-5 and TRBJ2-2, with 11 nucleotides matching TRBD1. V was clipped by 5 bases and J by 4 bases; unmatched bases: 4. Germline CDR1 SGHKS, CDR2 YYEKEE (reference sequence). The CDR3 loop spans 15 amino acids. The CDR3 DNA sequence: TGTGCCAGCAGGCCCGGGACAGGGGGCACCGGGGAGCTGTTTTTT. Translated: CASRPGTGGTGELFF.

The CDR3 DNA is TGCGCCACCGGACTGACCTCCTACGAGCAGTACTTC. As protein: CATGLTSYEQYF. V usage is TRBV10-2 and J usage is TRBJ2-7; D possibly corresponds to TRBD2 (5 bases). Looked up from germline, CDR1 is WSHSY and CDR2 is SAAADI. V shed 10 bases and J shed 0 bases, with 10 bases lying between them. The CDR3 runs to 12 residues.

The chain couples TRBV7-2 to TRBJ1-3, with 8 bases lining up with TRBD1. V shed 3 bases and J 3 bases; nucleotides not matched to a gene: 4. Germline CDR1 reads SGHTA; CDR2 reads FQGNSA. CDR3 length: 15 residues. CDR3 DNA sequence: TGTGCCAGCAGCTTGACAGGGGTTCTTGGAAACACCATATATTTT. As protein: CASSLTGVLGNTIYF.

The chain carries TRBV5-1 and TRBJ2-1, with a weak D call TRBD2 (7 bases). The V and J ends lost 5 bases and 7 bases respectively, with 22 bases between them. The CDR3 contains 16 residues. CDR1 is SGHRS, CDR2 YFSETQ, per germline. The CDR3 DNA reads as TGCGCCAGCAGGACCGGGGGGCGAAGTACCCAGAATGAGCAGTTCTTC. Its protein is CASRTGGRSTQNEQFF.

The J gene is TRBJ2-2, the V gene TRBV10-1; no clear D. CDR3 size: 14 residues. Trimming pared 0 bases from V and 5 bases from J, leaving 7 bases between. Germline CDR1 and CDR2: WNHNN and SYGVQD (reference sequence). CDR3 sequence reads: CASSESFTTGELFF. The CDR3 DNA reads as TGCGCCAGCAGTGAGTCCTTCACAACCGGGGAGCTGTTTTTT.

The chain recombines TRBV15 with TRBJ1-2; 8 bases align to TRBD1. The CDR3 consists of 15 residues. CDR1 LNHNV and CDR2 YYDKDF come from the germline V gene (reference sequence). V dropped 0 bases and J dropped 2; count of bases not matched to a gene: 2. The CDR3 region is CATSREAGGNYGYTF. In DNA form, the CDR3 reads TGTGCCACCAGCAGAGAGGCAGGGGGCAACTATGGCTACACCTTC. Full variable domain (outside the CDR3, taken from reference TRBV15 and TRBJ1-2): DAMVIQNPRYQVTQFGKPVTLSCSQTLNHNVMYWYQQKSSQAPKLLFHYYDKDFNNEADTPDNFQSRRPNTSFCFLDIRSPGLGDTAMYLCATSREAGGNYGYTFGSGTRLTVV.

The V and J genes are TRBV6-5 and TRBJ2-7; D may be TRBD2 (6 bases). The CDR3 consists of 12 residues. Germline values: CDR1 MNHEY, CDR2 SVGAGI. Trimming removed 7 bases from V and 5 bases from J, with 12 bases in between. This chain's CDR3 is CASMRWGDEQYF. The CDR3, as DNA: TGTGCCAGCATGAGATGGGGGGACGAGCAGTACTTC.

This clone was counted a single time. The chain uses TRBV4-2 and TRBJ1-2; D unclear. Trimming removed 4 bases at V and 0 bases at J, with 21 bases between. CDR3 length: 18 residues. Per the germline V gene, CDR1 is LGHNA and CDR2 is YNFKEQ. The CDR3 bases are TGTGCCAGCAGCCCCGAGGGATCGGGCTTACCCGCTAACTATGGCTACACCTTC. This translates into CASSPEGSGLPANYGYTF.

This clone was seen a single time. This chain links TRBV12-3 or TRBV12-4 with TRBJ2-7; D may be TRBD2 (6 bases). CDR3 length: 13 amino acids. The V and J ends lost 3 bases and 5 bases respectively, with 11 bases between them. In DNA, the CDR3 is TGTGCCAGCAGTTTCGGCGGGGACGACGAGCAGTACTTC. This codes for CASSFGGDDEQYF.

This chain links TRBV28 with TRBJ1-3; 9 nucleotides match TRBD1. The length of the CDR3 is 15 residues. Germline CDR1 reads MDHEN; CDR2 reads SYDVKM. The V segment lost 5 bases and the J segment 4 bases; nucleotides outside the gene matches: 6. The CDR3 DNA sequence: TGTGCCAGCAGTGAAAGGACAGGGGCGGGAAACACCATATATTTT. Encoded protein: CASSERTGAGNTIYF.

The chain combines TRBV19 with TRBJ2-1; D is undetermined. V lost 5 bases and J lost 9, with 11 bases in between. Germline values: CDR1 LNHDA, CDR2 SQIVND (reference sequence). This CDR3 is built from 12 residues. CDR3 sequence (DNA): TGTGCCAGTAGTGCCGCCCCGGGTGAGCAGTTCTTC. Translating it yields CASSAAPGEQFF.

The CDR3 is CASRTRTSGGDEQFF. The DNA of the CDR3 is TGTGCCAGTAGGACCAGGACTAGCGGGGGGGATGAGCAGTTCTTC. The chain couples TRBV19 to TRBJ2-1, with 15 bases lining up with TRBD2. The CDR3 loop spans 15 amino acids. Trimming removed 6 bases from V and 8 bases from J; junction bases left unmatched: 5. Germline lookup yields CDR1 LNHDA and CDR2 SQIVND (reference sequence).

The chain recombines TRBV6-6 with TRBJ2-7, with unresolved D. Germline loops: CDR1 MNHNY, CDR2 SVGAGI (reference sequence). This CDR3 has 15 amino acids. Trimming left V 4 bases short and J 2 bases short, with 15 bases between. CDR3: CASSSEVSSTYEQYF. CDR3 nucleotides: TGTGCCAGCAGTTCAGAGGTCTCTTCAACCTACGAGCAGTACTTC.

The chain links TRBV18 to TRBJ1-1; 7 bases fit TRBD1. Germline V CDR1 and CDR2: KGHSH, LQKENI. V lost 5 bases, J lost 0 bases, and 3 bases stayed unmatched. This CDR3 is built from 14 residues. In DNA, the CDR3 is TGTGCCAGCTCATCGGACAGGTTGAACACTGAAGCTTTCTTT. It translates to CASSSDRLNTEAFF.

In nucleotides, the CDR3 is TGTGCCAGCAGTTTTGGAGGGGAGATCAATGAGCAGTTCTTC. Its protein product is CASSFGGEINEQFF. The V gene is TRBV27, the J gene TRBJ2-1; D perhaps matches TRBD2 (6 bases). Trimming shortened V by 3 bases and J by 6 bases, and 12 bases separated the two germline ends. The CDR3 has 14 residues. CDR1 and CDR2 (germline): MNHEY, SMNVEV (reference sequence).

This clone came up once. The rearrangement links TRBV19 to TRBJ1-2, with D perhaps matching TRBD1 (5 bases). Germline V lookup: CDR1 LNHDA, CDR2 SQIVND (reference sequence). CDR3 length: 14 amino acids. The ends were cut back, 3 bases at V and 3 bases at J, with 11 bases in the middle. The CDR3 loop reads CASSIRPGYYGYTF. Here the CDR3 DNA reads TGTGCCAGTAGTATTCGTCCAGGGTACTATGGCTACACCTTC.

The chain links TRBV12-1 to TRBJ1-2; TRBD1, as called in the table, went unchecked against the DNA. TRBV12-1 is tagged as a pseudogene. This CDR3 is built from 15 residues. CDR3 sequence reads: CASSPPTRGPRGYTF. As DNA, the CDR3 is TGTGCCAGCAGCCCTCCAACCAGGGGACCGCGGGGCTACACCTTC.